This T cell receptor beta chain was captured in a study of blood T cell repertoires in COVID-19. Study-level background: PBMCs, B-cell-depleted T cells, or T cells were the source of the cDNA or gDNA that made up the material.

As processed by the authors: For nucleated cells, counts were estimated from reference gene primer amplification. Libraries were prepared by immunoSEQ multiplex PCR; TCRdb keeps only in-frame clonotypes and omits some of them. The V and J calls and clone size were taken over from that table, and D and trimming were inferred from the DNA. The sample includes tens of thousands of clones, around 74% of them seen just once. The V end lost 4 bases, the J end lost 9 bases, and 13 bases lay between the germline ends. There are 14 residues in the CDR3. CDR1 and CDR2 (germline): LGHDT, YNNKEL (reference sequence).

This chain uses TRBV3-1 (or the pseudogene TRBV3-2) with TRBJ1-6; the D is unclear. Source material: peripheral blood. This TCR derives from a man aged 70-80 years with COVID-19, enrolled during active disease. The CDR3 DNA is TGTGCCAGCAGCCTTCCCGGGAATGGTTCACCCCTCCACTTT. It encodes CASSLPGNGSPLHF.